This T cell receptor beta chain was profiled in a study of T cell repertoires in cytomegalovirus infection (dated by TCRdb to about 2019). About the study as a whole: Because public TCR beta signatures pointed to carriage of CMV infection together with the matching HLA type, the HLA type of each donor mattered for the analysis. Beyond this particular receptor, the publication reports: The ex vivo response was dominated by HLA-C-restricted CMV-specific TCR beta clonotypes, which also provided the single most frequent clonotype in two of eight donors. Carriers of CMV infection plus the relevant HLA type were discriminated by the cumulative frequency of public TCR beta family members in the study cohort and in an independent roughly 320-donor cohort.

Sequencing took place on an Illumina HiSeq 1500. The public reads were reprocessed in TCRdb via fastp at Q25 and MiXCR, keeping in-frame beta chains. Every distinct CDR3 protein forms one entry, paired with its most common genes and DNA. A total of around 530,000 distinct CDR3 sequences appear in this sample, 16% of them only once. Together, the top ten hold roughly a quarter of the sample. This clonotype has a handful of counts. What this receptor recognizes is not known. Base qualities are not provided; no much larger clone lies one nucleotide away. Trimming takes 5 bases off V and 7 bases off J; junction bases not matched to a gene: 11. The CDR3, from cysteine to phenylalanine, totals 16 residues. The entry retains the CDR3 DNA only, 48 bases that are in frame from base 1. Based on the germline V gene, the CDR1 and CDR2 sequences are SGHTA and FQGTGA.

The sequence links TRBV7-3 to TRBJ2-1, and 10 bases in between align with TRBD2. The clonotype originates from a human donor in good health (CMV status not recorded). Some clones in this sample may be carry-over from other donors' samples. The specimen sequenced was CD8+ T cells from PBMCs. The CDR3 in this case is CASSPMSGGAGNEQFF. In nucleotide form, the sequence is TGTGCCAGCAGCCCTATGAGCGGGGGGGCAGGGAATGAGCAGTTCTTC.